Included here is one T cell receptor beta chain sequence, with context. Its antigen remains unidentified. The CDR3 sequence is 13 residues long. Germline loops: CDR1 SEHNR, CDR2 FQNEAQ (reference sequence). With 3 bases removed from V and 10 bases from J, the gap between germline ends came to 12 bases. DNA at 150 to 250 ng, 25,000 to 35,000 T cell genomes, went into sorted-subset replicate PCRs. Here immunoSEQ multiplex PCR was the method, and the copy in TCRdb shows in-frame clones only, minus some. The sample includes some 240,000 clones, 65% of them seen just once. The sample originates from a study of shared clonotypes between healthy human individuals. Broader study findings: The authors sampled blood alone, and tissue repertoires likely differ.

What was sequenced was memory CD4+ T cells sorted from blood. Subset given: CD45RA-negative fraction. The chain couples TRBV7-9 to TRBJ1-4; no clear D. The receptor comes from a young man in good health. CDR3 in amino acids: CASSFDSGAKLFF. CDR3 sequence (DNA): TGTGCCAGCAGCTTCGACTCGGGAGCAAAACTGTTTTTT.